The T cell receptor (beta chain) described here comes from a study of T-cell reconstitution after alpha-beta-depleted transplantation in children. V lost 4 bases and J 1 base, leaving 10 bases between the germline ends. The germline V gene encodes CDR1 SGHTA and CDR2 FQGTGA. The CDR3 has 14 amino acids. A TCRbeta library incorporating unique molecular identifiers was prepared. Each CDR3 protein is one row after TCRdb ran MiXCR on the PCR reads. The top ten hold more than 5.5% of the sample, which has around 100,000 distinct CDR3 sequences, approximately 6% seen once. For this clonotype: Its matching antigen is unknown.

Study-level results: T-cell numbers and diversity one year post-transplant derived largely from freshly generated T cells.

This chain links TRBV7-3 with TRBJ1-1; tentative D call: TRBD1 (6 bases). The sequence came from a female patient between 2 and 15 years old who had a stem cell transplant for Fanconi anemia, so the T cells may come from the graft donor. This material consisted of PBMCs, mostly from graft donor cells, taken 60 days after TCRalphabeta/CD19-depleted stem cell transplant. The CDR3 loop reads CASSSTGRNTEAFF. As DNA, the CDR3 is TGTGCCAGCAGCTCTACAGGGAGGAACACTGAAGCTTTCTTT.